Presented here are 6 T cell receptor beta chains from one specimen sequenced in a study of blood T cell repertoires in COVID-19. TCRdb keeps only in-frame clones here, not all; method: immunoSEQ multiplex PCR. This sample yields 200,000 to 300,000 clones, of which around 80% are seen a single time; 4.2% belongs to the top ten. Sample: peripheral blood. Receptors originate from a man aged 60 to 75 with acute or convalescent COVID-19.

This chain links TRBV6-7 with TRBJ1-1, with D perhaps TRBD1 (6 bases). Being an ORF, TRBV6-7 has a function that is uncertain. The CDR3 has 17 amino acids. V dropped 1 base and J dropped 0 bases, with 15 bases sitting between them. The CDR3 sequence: CASSYLTGSLMNTEAFF. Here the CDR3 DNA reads TGTGCCAGCAGTTACTTGACAGGCTCGCTCATGAACACTGAAGCTTTCTTT.

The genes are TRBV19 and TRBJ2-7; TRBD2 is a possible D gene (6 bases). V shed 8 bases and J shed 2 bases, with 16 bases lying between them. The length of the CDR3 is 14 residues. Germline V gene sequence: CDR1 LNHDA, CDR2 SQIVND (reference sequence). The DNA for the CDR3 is TGTGCCAGTTCGCCCCGGGACTGGACCTACGAGCAGTACTTC. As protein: CASSPRDWTYEQYF.

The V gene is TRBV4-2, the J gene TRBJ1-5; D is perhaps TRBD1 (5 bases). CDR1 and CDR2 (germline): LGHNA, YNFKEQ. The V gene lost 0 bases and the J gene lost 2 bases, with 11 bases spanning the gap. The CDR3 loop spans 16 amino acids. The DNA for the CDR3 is TGTGCCAGCAGCCAAGAGGGGGGGAATGGCAATCAGCCCCAGCATTTT. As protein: CASSQEGGNGNQPQHF.

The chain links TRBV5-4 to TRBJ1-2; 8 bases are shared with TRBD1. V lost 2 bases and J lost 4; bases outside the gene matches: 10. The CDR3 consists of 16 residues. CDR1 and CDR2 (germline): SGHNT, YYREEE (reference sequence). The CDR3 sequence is CASSFGFTGGIYGYTF. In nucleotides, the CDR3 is TGTGCCAGCAGCTTCGGGTTTACAGGGGGAATCTATGGCTACACCTTC.

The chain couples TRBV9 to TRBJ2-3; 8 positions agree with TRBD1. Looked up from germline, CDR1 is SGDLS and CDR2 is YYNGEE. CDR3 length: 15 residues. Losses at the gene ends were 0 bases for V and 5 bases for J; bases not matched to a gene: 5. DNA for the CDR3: TGTGCCAGCAGCGTAGGACAGGGGACTTTAGATACGCAGTATTTT. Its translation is CASSVGQGTLDTQYF.

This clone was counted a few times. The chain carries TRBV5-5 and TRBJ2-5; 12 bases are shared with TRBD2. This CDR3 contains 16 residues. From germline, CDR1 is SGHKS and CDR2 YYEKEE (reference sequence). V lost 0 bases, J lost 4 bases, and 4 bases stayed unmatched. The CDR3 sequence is CASSLGSSGGAETQYF. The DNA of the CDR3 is TGTGCCAGCAGCTTGGGTTCTAGCGGGGGGGCAGAGACCCAGTACTTC. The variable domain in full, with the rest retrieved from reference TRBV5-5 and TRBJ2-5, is DAGVTQSPTHLIKTRGQQVTLRCSPISGHKSVSWYQQVLGQGPQFIFQYYEKEERGRGNFPDRFSARQFPNYSSELNVNALLLGDSALYLCASSLGSSGGAETQYFGPGTRLLVL.